This T cell receptor beta chain was observed in a study of shared clonotypes between healthy human individuals. Study conclusions and caveats: Generation probabilities of non-shared clonotypes were lower (relative to those shared by all four donors). Generally, naive subsets (rather than memory subsets) showed larger estimated richness. The small donor group covered limited genetic and exposure diversity. Four donors shared around 5.1% of their naive CD4 clonotypes.

Some clones are missing from TCRdb's copy, which holds only in-frame ones; the method was immunoSEQ multiplex PCR. The table records roughly 1.5 million clones, 95% to 99% of them present only once. As concerns this clone: Its specificity is unknown.

Per the germline V gene, CDR1 is WSHSY and CDR2 is SAAADI. Trimming took 2 bases from V and 5 from J, leaving 10 bases between them. The CDR3 totals 14 residues. The rearrangement uses TRBV10-2 and TRBJ2-1, with D hard to call. The TCR originated in a man aged 25 to 40 in good health. Sequencing used naive CD4+ T cells sorted from blood. Documented subset: CD45RA+ positively selected. CDR3 DNA: TGCGCCAGCAGTGAGGGCAGTTACGACAATGAGCAGTTCTTC. This encodes CASSEGSYDNEQFF.